Reported below is one T cell receptor (beta chain). The antigen is not known. The entry originates in a study of T-cell memory formation after mild COVID-19. TCR alpha and TCR beta cDNA libraries carrying sample barcodes and UMIs came from 5'RACE with constant-segment primers. TCRdb reanalysed the 5' RACE reads using MiXCR and keeps one entry per CDR3 protein. The sample yields about 440,000 distinct CDR3 sequences, approximately 20% seen once. Whole-study results and caveats: Detection of some responders pre-infection suggested pre-existing cross-reactive memory T cells participated. Contracting clones from day 15 to 85 showed balanced CD4/CD8; later expanders favored CD4+. Clonal second-wave expansions that peaked on day 37 had unconfirmed SARS-CoV-2 specificity.

Germline trimming cut 5 bases from V and 0 bases from J; bases unmatched to any gene: 13. The CDR3 has 18 residues. The V gene's germline CDR1 is SGHVS and CDR2 FQNEAQ. Sequenced material: PBMCs or a T cell subset sorted from them (not recorded which). This receptor was identified in an adult woman who had mild COVID-19 (a few samples of this study predate the infection). Cell type and time point are not known. This sequence joins TRBV7-8 and TRBJ1-5, with 7 bases identical to TRBD1. CDR3 residues: CASSGTPQGVSSNQPQHF. The CDR3, as DNA: TGTGCCAGCAGCGGCACACCTCAGGGGGTCAGTAGCAATCAGCCCCAGCATTTT.